This TCR beta chain appears in the sequencing data of a study of blood T cell repertoires in COVID-19. For the study at large: T cells, B-cell-depleted T cells, or PBMCs provided the cDNA or gDNA that served as material.

V lost 2 bases and J lost 4; bases outside the gene matches: 4. The CDR3 contains 15 residues. CDR1 is MNHEY and CDR2 is SMNVEV in the germline V gene (reference sequence). In the authors' methods: The assay estimated nucleated cells by amplifying reference gene primers. Data came from immunoSEQ multiplex PCR; TCRdb stores just in-frame clones and leaves some out. From that table come the V and J calls and clone size; the DNA was used to work out D and trimming. The sample holds approximately 76,000 clones; around nine tenths are singletons and the top ten take roughly 8%. The rearrangement links TRBV27 to TRBJ2-7; 11 bases are shared with TRBD2. Sequenced material: peripheral blood. The receptor comes from a human donor in a cohort sampled during active COVID-19. In DNA, the CDR3 is TGTGCCAGCAGTTTAGGGGCTAGCGGGGGGTACGAGCAGTACTTC. Protein: CASSLGASGGYEQYF.